The following is a T cell receptor (beta chain) sequence with its context. The record originates from a study of blood T cell repertoires in COVID-19. As for the study in general: Sample material is recorded as cDNA or gDNA derived from T cells, B-cell-depleted T cells, or PBMCs.

Repertoires were generated with immunoSEQ multiplex PCR, while TCRdb's copy carries only in-frame clones and drops some. This sample has 490,000 or so clones, with approximately 88% found just once. The receptor comes from a woman between 35 and 50 years old who had recovered from COVID-19. Sequenced: PBMCs or T cells enriched from blood (not recorded which).

This CDR3 is CASSYRGQGDYEQYF. In nucleotides, the CDR3 is TGTGCCAGCAGTTACAGGGGACAGGGGGATTACGAGCAGTACTTC. The chain uses TRBV6-2 or TRBV6-3 and TRBJ2-7; 11 bases line up with TRBD1. This CDR3 has 15 amino acids. J gave up 4 bases and V 2 bases, and 4 bases lay outside the gene matches. Germline CDR1 is MNHEY and CDR2 is SVGEGT.